These 18 T cell receptor beta chains were sequenced from one sample in a study of blood T cell repertoires in COVID-19. Sequenced by immunoSEQ multiplex PCR; TCRdb stores in-frame clones only, minus some. Seen here are about 95,000 clones, roughly 90% observed once, and the top ten hold approximately 3.1%. The sequenced material came from peripheral blood. All receptors derive from a woman between 70 and 85 years old with acute or convalescent COVID-19.

Here the CDR3 reads CASSEDRNTEAFF. CDR3 nucleotides: TGTGCCAGCTCAGAGGACAGGAACACTGAAGCTTTCTTT. V usage is TRBV18 and J usage is TRBJ1-1; tentatively, D is TRBD1 (6 bases). Germline V gene lookup returns CDR1 KGHSH and CDR2 LQKENI. The CDR3 runs 13 residues. With 5 bases removed from V and 1 base from J, the gap between germline ends came to 8 bases. Variable domain in full (rest from reference TRBV18 and TRBJ1-1): NAGVMQNPRHLVRRRGQEARLRCSPMKGHSHVYWYRQLPEEGLKFMVYLQKENIIDESGMPKERFSAEFPKEGPSILRIQQVVRGDSAAYFCASSEDRNTEAFFGQGTRLTVV.

The V gene is TRBV10-1, the J gene TRBJ2-3; 7 positions agree with TRBD2. Trimming cost V 4 bases and J 2 bases; bases outside gene matches: 12. Germline lookup yields CDR1 WNHNN and CDR2 SYGVQD (reference sequence). This CDR3 has 17 amino acids. CDR3 protein: CASSATPGLPNTDTQYF. The CDR3 coding sequence is TGCGCCAGCAGTGCGACCCCGGGACTACCAAACACAGATACGCAGTATTTT.

The rearrangement links TRBV28 to TRBJ2-3; TRBD2 agrees at 7 bases. V lost 3 bases to trimming and J lost 1 base; unmatched junction nucleotides: 4. CDR3 length: 15 amino acids. In germline, CDR1 is MDHEN, CDR2 SYDVKM. In DNA, the CDR3 is TGTGCCAGCAGTTTGTCGGCGGGAGGCACAGATACGCAGTATTTT. It translates to CASSLSAGGTDTQYF.

The genes are TRBV28 and TRBJ1-5; D call uncertain. Germline V gene lookup returns CDR1 MDHEN and CDR2 SYDVKM. V lost 1 base, J lost 1 base, and 8 bases lay in between. The CDR3 loop spans 15 amino acids. In DNA form, the CDR3 reads TGTGCCAGCAGTTTATTAACAGTAAGCAATCAGCCCCAGCATTTT. As protein: CASSLLTVSNQPQHF.

The V gene is TRBV3-1 (or the pseudogene TRBV3-2), the J gene TRBJ1-1, with TRBD1 matching over 7 bases. Germline-derived CDR1 and CDR2 are LGHDT and YNNKEL (reference sequence). Germline trimming cut 4 bases from V and 7 bases from J; bases unmatched to any gene: 6. This CDR3 is 13 amino acids long. CDR3 sequence reads: CASSPPGGGEAFF. The CDR3 DNA sequence: TGTGCCAGCAGCCCACCAGGGGGAGGTGAAGCTTTCTTT.

Here the CDR3 reads CASSRSALGREATDTQYF. The CDR3 coding sequence is TGCGCCAGCAGCAGATCCGCCTTGGGGCGGGAGGCCACAGATACGCAGTATTTT. The chain couples TRBV5-1 to TRBJ2-3; TRBD2 agrees at 8 bases. V was pared by 4 bases and J by 2 bases, with 15 bases of the junction left unmatched. Germline V gene data show CDR1 as SGHRS and CDR2 as YFSETQ. There are 18 residues in the CDR3.

The V call is TRBV10-2, the J call TRBJ1-4; the match to TRBD1 covers 8 bases. The CDR3 has 13 residues. The J segment lost 7 bases and the V segment lost 7 bases, leaving 5 bases of the junction unmatched. In germline, CDR1 is WSHSY, CDR2 SAAADI. CDR3 nucleotide sequence: TGCGCCAGCAAAAACAGGGGGGGTGAAAAACTGTTTTTT. Translation: CASKNRGGEKLFF.

The chain joins TRBV3-1 (or the pseudogene TRBV3-2) to TRBJ2-5; D perhaps matches TRBD1 (6 bases). The CDR3 totals 15 residues. Trimming shortened V by 0 bases and J by 4 bases, and 12 bases separated the two germline ends. Looked up from germline, CDR1 is LGHDT and CDR2 is YNNKEL (reference sequence). The CDR3 DNA is TGTGCCAGCAGCCAAGATCTCATCAGGGGAGAGACCCAGTACTTC. This translates into CASSQDLIRGETQYF.

The V gene is TRBV6-5, the J gene TRBJ1-1; 9 bases align to TRBD1. V lost 7 bases to trimming and J lost 3 bases; unmatched junction nucleotides: 3. Germline assignment: CDR1 MNHEY and CDR2 SVGAGI. This CDR3 spans 13 amino acids. The CDR3 spells CASTGQGYTEAFF. The CDR3 region has the DNA TGTGCCAGCACCGGACAGGGGTACACTGAAGCTTTCTTT.

This chain uses TRBV7-8 with TRBJ2-7; TRBD1 matches 9 bases. From germline, CDR1 is SGHVS and CDR2 FQNEAQ. After removal of 1 base from V and 4 bases from J, the junction contained 11 bases not matched to a gene. The CDR3 runs 17 residues. This chain's CDR3 is CASSLGGLVGTGYEQYF. The CDR3 DNA is TGTGCCAGCAGCTTAGGGGGGTTAGTTGGGACAGGGTACGAGCAGTACTTC. Looking up the rest from reference TRBV7-8 and TRBJ2-7 gives the full variable domain: GAGVSQSPRYKVAKRGQDVALRCDPISGHVSLFWYQQALGQGPEFLTYFQNEAQLDKSGLPSDRFFAERPEGSVSTLKIQRTQQEDSAVYLCASSLGGLVGTGYEQYFGPGTRLTVT.

The rearrangement uses TRBV27 and TRBJ2-7, with D tentatively TRBD2 (6 bases). The CDR3 spans 17 residues. CDR1 and CDR2 from the germline V gene are MNHEY and SMNVEV (reference sequence). V shed 5 bases and J shed 2 bases, with 22 bases lying between them. CDR3 protein: CASSPEAAGWRAYEQYF. The CDR3 region has the DNA TGTGCCAGCAGTCCCGAAGCCGCAGGGTGGAGGGCCTACGAGCAGTACTTC.

The gene calls are TRBV7-9 and TRBJ1-2, with TRBD1 matching 9 bases. CDR1 and CDR2 from the germline V gene are SEHNR and FQNEAQ (reference sequence). The CDR3 has 18 residues. V was pared by 4 bases and J by 0 bases, with 12 bases of the junction left unmatched. The CDR3 bases are TGTGCCAGCAGCTCGCCCCCCGGGACAGGGCCCACTAACTATGGCTACACCTTC. This gives the protein CASSSPPGTGPTNYGYTF.

The chain uses TRBV28 and TRBJ1-5; D uncertain. CDR1 and CDR2 from the germline V gene are MDHEN and SYDVKM. The CDR3 has 12 residues. Trimming left V 6 bases short and J 1 base short, with 4 bases between. The CDR3 DNA follows: TGTGCCAGCAGGGAGAGCAATCAGCCCCAGCATTTT. It yields the protein CASRESNQPQHF. Together with reference TRBV28 and TRBJ1-5, the CDR3 gives the full variable domain: DVKVTQSSRYLVKRTGEKVFLECVQDMDHENMFWYRQDPGLGLRLIYFSYDVKMKEKGDIPEGYSVSREKKERFSLILESASTNQTSMYLCASRESNQPQHFGDGTRLSIL.

CDR3 nucleotide sequence: TGTGCCAGCAGTTACCACCGGACAGGGAATAATCAGCCCCAGCATTTT. It encodes CASSYHRTGNNQPQHF. The chain couples TRBV6-2 or TRBV6-3 to TRBJ1-5; 8 bases map to TRBD1. The CDR3 sequence is 16 residues long. Germline loops: CDR1 MNHEY, CDR2 SVGEGT. The J segment lost 4 bases and the V segment lost 2 bases, leaving 7 bases of the junction unmatched.

DNA for the CDR3: TGTGCCAGCAGTTCAGGGGTAGGGGTAAACTATGGCTACACCTTC. Translated: CASSSGVGVNYGYTF. The rearrangement links TRBV27 to TRBJ1-2; the D gene is possibly TRBD1 (6 bases). Germline CDR1 MNHEY, CDR2 SMNVEV (reference sequence). Trimming left V 4 bases short and J 2 bases short, with 14 bases between. The CDR3 extends over 15 amino acids.

V gene TRBV10-1 combines with J gene TRBJ2-1, with D possibly TRBD2 on 6 matching bases. The CDR3 is 15 residues long. The germline gives CDR1 WNHNN, CDR2 SYGVQD (reference sequence). V was cut by 5 bases and J by 0 bases, with 11 bases left in between. CDR3 DNA sequence: TGCGCCAGCAGTAGATCCGGGAGCTCCTACAATGAGCAGTTCTTC. Amino acids: CASSRSGSSYNEQFF.

This chain links TRBV7-2 with TRBJ2-7; possibly TRBD1 for D (7 bases). Trimming stripped 0 bases from V and 2 bases from J, with 17 bases between. Germline V gives CDR1 SGHTA, CDR2 FQGNSA. The CDR3 is 17 amino acids. As DNA, the CDR3 is TGTGCCAGCAGCTTAGCGGCGGGACAGCTACCTACCTACGAGCAGTACTTC. This codes for CASSLAAGQLPTYEQYF.

The chain links TRBV19 to TRBJ1-5; 12 nucleotides match TRBD1. Per the germline V gene, CDR1 is LNHDA and CDR2 is SQIVND (reference sequence). V gave up 5 bases and J gave up 7 bases; unmatched junction bases: 6. The CDR3 contains 15 residues. The CDR3: CASSVGTGGGQPQHF. The CDR3 coding sequence is TGTGCCAGTAGTGTCGGGACAGGGGGCGGACAGCCCCAGCATTTT.